A selection of T cell receptor beta chains follows, all from one sample in a study of control samples from healthy donors and cancer patients. Using immunoSEQ multiplex PCR, the repertoire was profiled, and TCRdb retains in-frame clones only, with some absent. The table records 150,000 to 200,000 clones, roughly 95% of them present only once. The specimen was blood. Receptor source: a young woman in good health. Both conserved end residues are part of each CDR3. A D gene is named only where the DNA matches it firmly. A clone size is listed for some rows: how often the clone was seen (once, few, many), or a class if it is expanded.

>NA|TRBJ2-7|TRBV2|NA
CATRGGEQYF
TGTGCCACGCGTGGGGGCGAGCAGTACTTC
>NA|TRBJ2-7|TRBV29-1|TRBD1
CSVEVYPGQGQFEQYF
TGCAGCGTTGAAGTTTATCCGGGACAGGGACAGTTCGAGCAGTACTTC
>NA|TRBJ1-3|TRBV9|TRBD1
CASSIRQGPGNTIYF
TGTGCCAGCAGCATACGACAGGGACCTGGAAACACCATATATTTT
>NA|TRBJ2-7|TRBV2|TRBD1
CASSRDRGESYEQYF
TGTGCCAGCAGTAGAGACAGGGGCGAATCCTACGAGCAGTACTTC
>NA|TRBJ2-7|TRBV30|TRBD1
CAWSGDRGPSSYEQYF
TGTGCCTGGAGTGGAGACAGGGGGCCCAGCTCCTACGAGCAGTACTTC
>NA|TRBJ1-1|TRBV27|NA
CASSLQGLDTEAFF
TGTGCCAGCAGTTTACAGGGGTTAGACACTGAAGCTTTCTTT
>few|TRBJ1-6|TRBV27|TRBD1
CASSFAPSTGLNSPLHF
TGTGCCAGCAGTTTCGCCCCCTCGACAGGGCTTAATTCACCCCTCCACTTT
>NA|TRBJ2-7|TRBV19|TRBD1
CASSIGTGFDEQYF
TGTGCCAGTAGTATAGGGACAGGGTTCGACGAGCAGTACTTC
>NA|TRBJ1-1|TRBV4-1|NA
CASSQLVPGMNTEAFF
TGCGCCAGCAGCCAACTTGTACCCGGGATGAACACTGAAGCTTTCTTT
>NA|TRBJ2-3|TRBV7-9|NA
CASSLFTSYTDTQYF
TGTGCCAGCAGCTTATTTACTAGTTACACAGATACGCAGTATTTT
>NA|TRBJ2-7|TRBV3-1/TRBV3-2|NA
CASSHMGGRDYEQYF
TGTGCCAGCAGCCATATGGGGGGGCGAGACTACGAGCAGTACTTC
>once|TRBJ2-7|TRBV6-5|TRBD1
CATHYGTGTGEQYF
TGTGCCACCCATTACGGGACAGGGACGGGGGAGCAGTACTTC
>NA|TRBJ2-3|TRBV5-1|NA
CASSRDPTDTQYF
TGCGCCAGCAGCCGGGACCCCACAGATACGCAGTATTTT
>NA|TRBJ2-5|TRBV3-1/TRBV3-2|NA
CASSQALAVVPETQYF
TGTGCCAGCAGCCAAGCACTAGCCGTCGTTCCGGAGACCCAGTACTTC
>NA|TRBJ1-5|TRBV7-2|NA
CASSWGGTLSNQPQHF
TGTGCCAGCAGCTGGGGGGGGACACTCAGCAATCAGCCCCAGCATTTT
>once|TRBJ1-4|TRBV6-1|NA
CASSEWQTNEKLFF
TGTGCCAGCAGTGAATGGCAAACTAATGAAAAACTGTTTTTT
>once|TRBJ1-1|TRBV3-1/TRBV3-2|TRBD1
CASSQEGQLVLEAFF
TGTGCCAGCAGCCAAGAGGGACAGCTAGTGTTAGAAGCTTTCTTT
>NA|TRBJ2-3|TRBV10-1|NA
CASSESGIGTQYF
TGCGCCAGCAGTGAGTCCGGGATAGGTACGCAGTATTTT
>NA|TRBJ2-7|TRBV14|TRBD1
CASRPTDRGSNEQYF
TGTGCCAGCAGACCTACGGACAGGGGCAGTAACGAGCAGTACTTC